This T cell receptor (beta chain) originates from a study of T-cell memory formation after mild COVID-19. Study outcomes and limitations: Among CD4+ contracting clones, most were CM and EM, and CD8+ ones EMRA. Clones contracting day 15 to 85 were balanced CD4/CD8; later expanders leaned CD4+.

TCRdb processed the 5' RACE reads anew with MiXCR; each CDR3 protein has one entry. The repertoire holds fewer than 95,000 distinct CDR3 sequences, approximately 13% seen once, with about 25% in the top ten. On this clonotype itself: Its antigen is unidentified.

The length of the CDR3 is 15 residues. The germline V gene has CDR1 LGHNA and CDR2 YSLEER. The V gene lost 4 bases and the J gene lost 1 base, with 8 bases spanning the gap. The origin of this receptor is an adult woman who had mild COVID-19 (a few samples of this study predate the infection). Cell type and time point are not known. J is TRBJ2-6 and V is TRBV4-3; D gene unclear. The sequencing input was PBMCs or a T cell subset sorted from them (not recorded which). CDR3 region: CASSPWASGANVLTF. CDR3 DNA sequence: TGCGCCAGCAGCCCCTGGGCTTCTGGGGCCAACGTCCTGACTTTC.